These 16 T cell receptor beta chains originate from one sample sequenced in a study of blood T cell repertoires in COVID-19. The method was immunoSEQ multiplex PCR; TCRdb's version includes in-frame clones alone and lacks a portion of them. The data contain around 400,000 clones, around 87% of them seen just once; the ten biggest clones take up 2.3%. The sample was peripheral blood. The receptors stem from a woman aged 60-75 years with COVID-19, enrolled during active disease.

This clone appeared a single time. The chain carries TRBV5-5 and TRBJ1-3; 10 bases line up with TRBD1. The CDR3 sequence is 15 residues long. Trimming removed 4 bases from V and 4 bases from J; junction bases left unmatched: 5. Germline V gene lookup returns CDR1 SGHKS and CDR2 YYEKEE (reference sequence). This CDR3 reads CASSLGTGAGNTIYF. As DNA, the CDR3 is TGTGCCAGCAGCCTAGGGACAGGGGCAGGAAACACCATATATTTT.

The chain is built from TRBV5-6 and TRBJ1-5; D call uncertain. Germline V gene sequence: CDR1 SGHDT, CDR2 YYEEEE. This CDR3 has 15 residues. V lost 1 base and J lost 0, with 8 bases in between. The CDR3 bases are TGTGCCAGCAGCTTGTCGGGAGATAGCAATCAGCCCCAGCATTTT. This encodes CASSLSGDSNQPQHF.

The V gene is TRBV7-9, the J gene TRBJ1-1, with TRBD1 as a possible D gene (6 bases). The ends were cut back, 3 bases at V and 7 bases at J, with 9 bases in the middle. The CDR3 runs to 12 residues. The V gene's germline CDR1 is SEHNR and CDR2 FQNEAQ (reference sequence). CDR3 in amino acids: CASSFGQSEAFF. CDR3 sequence (DNA): TGTGCCAGCAGCTTCGGACAGAGTGAAGCTTTCTTT.

The V gene is TRBV3-1 (or the pseudogene TRBV3-2), the J gene TRBJ2-5, with 13 bases that match TRBD2. Germline CDR1 is LGHDT and CDR2 is YNNKEL (reference sequence). CDR3 length: 17 residues. V was pared by 3 bases and J by 4 bases, with 8 bases of the junction left unmatched. The CDR3 region has the DNA TGTGCCAGCAGCCACCCCACTAGCGGGGGGGCGAGAGAGACCCAGTACTTC. This encodes CASSHPTSGGARETQYF.

The CDR3 is CASSPAGQGSGGYTF. The CDR3 DNA reads TGCGCCAGCAGCCCCGCCGGTCAGGGGAGTGGGGGCTACACCTTC. V is TRBV4-1 and J is TRBJ1-2; D perhaps matches TRBD1 (6 bases). The CDR3 covers 15 residues. V was clipped by 4 bases and J by 8 bases, with 20 bases between them. CDR1 is MGHRA and CDR2 is YSYEKL in the germline V gene.

V and J are TRBV5-6 and TRBJ1-2; unclear D gene. Looked up from germline, CDR1 is SGHDT and CDR2 is YYEEEE. This CDR3 comprises 13 residues. Trimming removed 1 base at V and 2 bases at J, with 6 bases between. CDR3 amino acids: CASSLSGNYGYTF. The CDR3 DNA follows: TGTGCCAGCAGCTTGTCGGGGAACTATGGCTACACCTTC.

CDR3 DNA sequence: TGTGCCAGCAGCTTGCTCGCGGATTACTACGAGCAGTACTTC. This translates into CASSLLADYYEQYF. The V and J genes are TRBV5-6 and TRBJ2-7; D is unclear. The CDR3 loop spans 14 amino acids. Trimming took 1 base from V and 3 from J, leaving 11 bases between them. Germline values: CDR1 SGHDT, CDR2 YYEEEE.

J is TRBJ2-7 and V is TRBV12-2; the table gives TRBD2 as D, unverified against the DNA. TRBV12-2 is recorded as a pseudogene. The CDR3 is made up of 11 amino acids. CDR3 sequence reads: CASRPRGEQYF. CDR3 nucleotides: TGTGCAAGTCGCCCCCGGGGCGAGCAGTACTTC.

This chain uses TRBV5-5 with TRBJ1-2; TRBD1 agrees at 9 bases. The CDR3 has 15 amino acids. The V segment lost 5 bases and the J segment 8 bases; nucleotides outside the gene matches: 13. Germline V gene sequence: CDR1 SGHKS, CDR2 YYEKEE (reference sequence). The CDR3 nucleotides read TGTGCCAGCAGTCGCCCGGGACAGGGATTGGGAGGCTACACCTTC. It codes for CASSRPGQGLGGYTF. Full variable domain (missing parts from reference TRBV5-5 and TRBJ1-2): DAGVTQSPTHLIKTRGQQVTLRCSPISGHKSVSWYQQVLGQGPQFIFQYYEKEERGRGNFPDRFSARQFPNYSSELNVNALLLGDSALYLCASSRPGQGLGGYTFGSGTRLTVV.

The CDR3 DNA is TGTGCCACCAGCAGAGACAGGGGATCTATCTATGGCTACACCTTC. Residues: CATSRDRGSIYGYTF. The chain links TRBV15 to TRBJ1-2; perhaps TRBD1 as D (6 bases). Germline V gene sequence: CDR1 LNHNV, CDR2 YYDKDF (reference sequence). With 0 bases removed from V and 4 bases from J, the gap between germline ends came to 12 bases. CDR3 length: 15 residues.

J is TRBJ2-7 and V is TRBV7-6; D is unresolved. V was clipped by 1 base and J by 2 bases, with 9 bases between them. There are 14 residues in the CDR3. Germline CDR1 and CDR2: SGHVS and FNYEAQ. The CDR3 sequence: CASSLGSRTYEQYF. CDR3 nucleotide sequence: TGTGCCAGCAGCTTAGGAAGCAGGACCTACGAGCAGTACTTC.

This chain connects TRBV21-1 to TRBJ2-4; TRBD2, the table's D call, was not compared with the DNA. TRBV21-1 counts as a pseudogene. This CDR3 region has 15 residues. DNA of the CDR3: TGTGCCAGCAGGTCGGGAGAAGGAGCCAAAAACATTCAGTACTTC. Translating gives CASRSGEGAKNIQYF.

J is TRBJ2-5 and V is TRBV18, with D perhaps matching TRBD2 (6 bases). Between the trimmed V and J ends, which lost 6 bases and 5 bases, there was a span of 16 bases. CDR3 length equals 14 residues. The germline V gene has CDR1 KGHSH and CDR2 LQKENI. In DNA form, the CDR3 reads TGTGCCAGCTCTCAAAGGGGAGGCCTGGAGACCCAGTACTTC. It yields the protein CASSQRGGLETQYF. Supplemented by reference TRBV18 and TRBJ2-5, the full variable domain reads NAGVMQNPRHLVRRRGQEARLRCSPMKGHSHVYWYRQLPEEGLKFMVYLQKENIIDESGMPKERFSAEFPKEGPSILRIQQVVRGDSAAYFCASSQRGGLETQYFGPGTRLLVL.

This rearrangement joins TRBV5-1 to TRBJ2-3; TRBD2 agrees at 12 bases. The CDR3 extends over 16 amino acids. Germline V CDR1 and CDR2: SGHRS, YFSETQ. V was pared by 7 bases and J by 6 bases, with 12 bases of the junction left unmatched. CDR3 nucleotide sequence: TGCGCCAGCGGCTGGACTAGCGGGACGGGGTTGGATACGCAGTATTTT. Translated, it gives CASGWTSGTGLDTQYF.

The gene calls are TRBV7-3 and TRBJ2-7, with 11 positions matching TRBD1. The CDR3 has 16 amino acids. Germline V gives CDR1 SGHTA, CDR2 FQGTGA. J lost 4 bases, V lost 2 bases, and 7 bases had no gene match. The CDR3 sequence is CASSLLGQGASYEQYF. As DNA, the CDR3 is TGTGCCAGCAGCTTACTTGGACAGGGGGCTTCTTACGAGCAGTACTTC.

This clone was detected once. The chain employs TRBV7-6 and TRBJ2-2; TRBD2 matches at 9 bases. Trimming cost V 1 base and J 5 bases; bases outside gene matches: 2. CDR3 length: 15 residues. Germline V gene lookup returns CDR1 SGHVS and CDR2 FNYEAQ. The CDR3 DNA reads as TGTGCCAGCAGCTTAGGACTAGCGGTAACCGGGGAGCTGTTTTTT. Translated, it gives CASSLGLAVTGELFF.